The 29 T cell receptor beta chains below were found in one sample sequenced in a study of shared clonotypes between healthy human individuals. Measured with immunoSEQ multiplex PCR; TCRdb has only the in-frame clones, and not every one. The table has 1,500,000 or so clones, roughly 97% seen once. What was sequenced was naive CD4+ T cells sorted from blood. The subset here: CD45RA+ positively selected. These receptors originate from a man under 40 in good health.

The chain is built from TRBV9 and TRBJ1-2; D might be TRBD1 (6 bases). The germline gives CDR1 SGDLS, CDR2 YYNGEE. The CDR3 has 15 amino acids. V lost 0 bases, J lost 4 bases, and 13 bases lay in between. CDR3 protein: CASSVDRGRTYGYTF. In DNA form, the CDR3 reads TGTGCCAGCAGCGTAGATCGGGGGCGGACCTATGGCTACACCTTC.

The chain combines TRBV6-6 with TRBJ1-2, with no clear D. The V gene's germline CDR1 is MNHNY and CDR2 SVGAGI (reference sequence). The CDR3 extends over 14 amino acids. V lost 8 bases, J lost 2 bases, and 15 bases lay in between. The DNA for the CDR3 is TGTGCCAGCCTATCCCGGGCCTCCAACTATGGCTACACCTTC. Residues: CASLSRASNYGYTF.

The chain uses TRBV19 and TRBJ2-3; D not resolved. V lost 5 bases to trimming and J lost 5 bases, with 11 bases between them. The CDR3 has 13 residues. The germline gives CDR1 LNHDA, CDR2 SQIVND (reference sequence). The CDR3 DNA reads as TGTGCCAGTAGTCCCTTGCTGGGAGATACGCAGTATTTT. It specifies CASSPLLGDTQYF.

The CDR3 sequence: CASSDSGPIREQFF. Written as DNA, the CDR3 is TGTGCCAGCAGTGACAGCGGGCCCATCAGGGAGCAGTTCTTC. The chain combines TRBV2 with TRBJ2-1; D is possibly TRBD2 (6 bases). Germline loops: CDR1 SNHLY, CDR2 FYNNEI. Trimming left V 3 bases short and J 10 bases short, with 16 bases between. The CDR3 runs 14 residues.

The genes are TRBV14 and TRBJ2-2, with D uncertain. With 4 bases removed from V and 1 base from J, the gap between germline ends came to 4 bases. CDR1 is SGHDN, CDR2 FVKESK, per germline. The length of the CDR3 is 13 residues. The CDR3 reads CASSRQNTGELFF. Written as DNA, the CDR3 is TGTGCCAGCAGCCGTCAGAACACCGGGGAGCTGTTTTTT.

This clone has just one count. The chain uses TRBV11-3 and TRBJ2-2; 11 bases align to TRBD2. After removal of 5 bases from V and 4 bases from J, the junction contained 0 bases not matched to a gene. Germline CDR1 and CDR2: SGHNT and YENEEA. The length of the CDR3 is 14 residues. The CDR3 region is CASSGTSGTGELFF. CDR3 DNA: TGTGCCAGCAGCGGGACTAGCGGCACCGGGGAGCTGTTTTTT.

The rearrangement links TRBV27 to TRBJ2-4; TRBD1 is a possible D gene (5 bases). The CDR3 is 14 amino acids. The germline V and J ends were trimmed by 3 bases and 4 bases, with 10 bases remaining between them. Germline V CDR1 and CDR2: MNHEY, SMNVEV (reference sequence). CDR3 in amino acids: CASSFNAGKNIQYF. The CDR3 nucleotides are TGTGCCAGCAGTTTTAACGCAGGGAAAAACATTCAGTACTTC.

The chain carries TRBV12-2 and TRBJ2-6; the table names TRBD1, a call not compared with the DNA. TRBV12-2 is an annotated pseudogene. This CDR3 spans 23 amino acids. The CDR3 here is CASRLALSGGLDVGGSGANVLTF. CDR3 DNA: TGTGCAAGTCGCTTAGCACTCTCAGGGGGATTGGATGTGGGTGGCTCTGGGGCCAACGTCCTGACTTTC.

This clone was seen a single time. The chain recombines TRBV7-3 with TRBJ1-1, with D perhaps matching TRBD1 (6 bases). Germline values: CDR1 SGHTA, CDR2 FQGTGA. CDR3 length equals 13 residues. V was shortened by 6 bases and J by 7 bases, with 15 bases between the two germline ends. The CDR3 DNA is TGTGCCAGCAGTTTCGACAGGAGCAGTGAAGCTTTCTTT. It codes for CASSFDRSSEAFF.

The rearrangement joins TRBV30 to TRBJ2-3; 9 bases align to TRBD2. The CDR3 contains 13 residues. V lost 8 bases, J lost 6 bases, and 9 bases stayed unmatched. Germline CDR1 and CDR2: GTSNPN and SVGIG (reference sequence). The CDR3 sequence is CANRGRATDTQYF. Written as DNA, the CDR3 is TGTGCCAACCGCGGGAGGGCCACCGATACGCAGTATTTT.

The chain has TRBV11-2 and TRBJ2-3; 8 bases align to TRBD2. J gave up 4 bases and V 8 bases, and 11 bases lay outside the gene matches. CDR1 and CDR2 (germline): SGHAT, FQNNGV. The CDR3 sequence is 15 residues long. The CDR3 sequence: CASGLVSGSADTQYF. CDR3 nucleotides: TGTGCCAGCGGGCTGGTGAGCGGGAGTGCAGATACGCAGTATTTT.

The chain links TRBV29-1 to TRBJ1-2, with a tentative D call TRBD1 (5 bases). Germline CDR1 is SQVTM and CDR2 is ANQGSEA. The CDR3 has 13 amino acids. The V end lost 1 base, the J end lost 7 bases, and 13 bases lay between the germline ends. CDR3 nucleotides: TGCAGCGTTGAAGTTCGGTCGGGGCTTGGCTACACCTTC. Protein sequence: CSVEVRSGLGYTF.

This chain uses TRBV5-4 with TRBJ2-7, with D perhaps TRBD1 (6 bases). The CDR3 consists of 14 residues. Germline values: CDR1 SGHNT, CDR2 YYREEE (reference sequence). Deletions cut 0 bases from V and 3 bases from J, with 10 bases between. The CDR3: CASSLDAGVYEQYF. The DNA of the CDR3 is TGTGCCAGCAGCTTGGATGCAGGGGTCTACGAGCAGTACTTC.

The chain carries TRBV28 and TRBJ2-7; a possible D gene is TRBD2 (5 bases). This CDR3 is 14 amino acids long. Between the trimmed V and J ends, which lost 7 bases and 4 bases, there was a span of 17 bases. CDR1 is MDHEN and CDR2 is SYDVKM in the germline V gene. CDR3 sequence reads: CASTNSVPGYEQYF. CDR3 sequence (DNA): TGTGCCAGCACCAACAGTGTGCCGGGGTACGAGCAGTACTTC.

This sequence joins TRBV23-1 and TRBJ2-2, with 8 positions matching TRBD1. Being an ORF, TRBV23-1 has a function that is uncertain. The CDR3 has 16 amino acids. V trimming: 4 bases; J trimming: 2 bases; junction bases outside the gene matches: 6. This CDR3 is CASSPPGTGNTGELFF. DNA for the CDR3: TGCGCCAGCAGTCCCCCCGGGACAGGCAACACCGGGGAGCTGTTTTTT.

The chain recombines TRBV28 with TRBJ2-1; 8 positions agree with TRBD2. In germline, CDR1 is MDHEN, CDR2 SYDVKM. The junction had 6 bases not matched to a gene; V was cut back by 6 bases and J by 5 bases. The length of the CDR3 is 14 residues. CDR3 bases: TGTGCCAGCAGCCGACCGGGGGGGGACAATGAGCAGTTCTTC. Protein product: CASSRPGGDNEQFF. Full variable domain (remainder filled in from reference TRBV28 and TRBJ2-1): DVKVTQSSRYLVKRTGEKVFLECVQDMDHENMFWYRQDPGLGLRLIYFSYDVKMKEKGDIPEGYSVSREKKERFSLILESASTNQTSMYLCASSRPGGDNEQFFGPGTRLTVL.

This chain uses TRBV5-1 with TRBJ2-7; 10 nucleotides line up with TRBD2. V was clipped by 4 bases and J by 5 bases; unmatched bases: 9. The length of the CDR3 is 15 residues. Germline-derived CDR1 and CDR2 are SGHRS and YFSETQ. CDR3 sequence: CASSQSAGGPHEQYF. The CDR3 bases are TGCGCCAGCAGCCAGTCAGCGGGAGGGCCCCACGAGCAGTACTTC. Based on the CDR3 plus reference TRBV5-1 and TRBJ2-7, the full variable domain is KAGVTQTPRYLIKTRGQQVTLSCSPISGHRSVSWYQQTPGQGLQFLFEYFSETQRNKGNFPGRFSGRQFSNSRSEMNVSTLELGDSALYLCASSQSAGGPHEQYFGPGTRLTVT.

The genes are TRBV7-8 and TRBJ2-7; no firm D call. Germline loops: CDR1 SGHVS, CDR2 FQNEAQ. Trimming left V 0 bases short and J 3 bases short, with 15 bases between. The CDR3 is made up of 16 amino acids. CDR3 loop: CASSLAAASSGYEQYF. Written as DNA, the CDR3 is TGTGCCAGCAGCTTAGCTGCCGCGTCATCAGGCTACGAGCAGTACTTC.

The chain links TRBV6-1 to TRBJ1-2; D uncertain. The germline CDR1 and CDR2 sequences are MNHNS and SASEGT. This CDR3 has 14 residues. V lost 3 bases, J lost 4 bases, and 12 bases lay in between. Here the CDR3 DNA reads TGTGCCAGCAGTGAGGGGTCCAAGGTCTATGGCTACACCTTC. This sequence encodes CASSEGSKVYGYTF.

This clone was seen only once. The J gene is TRBJ1-5, the V gene TRBV19, with D possibly being TRBD1 (6 bases). This CDR3 spans 14 amino acids. Trimming took 5 bases from V and 7 from J, leaving 15 bases between them. Germline CDR1 reads LNHDA; CDR2 reads SQIVND (reference sequence). The CDR3, as DNA: TGTGCCAGTAGTTCAACAGGGCTAAGACAGCCCCAGCATTTT. Encoded protein: CASSSTGLRQPQHF. The full variable domain, rest sourced from reference TRBV19 and TRBJ1-5, is DGGITQSPKYLFRKEGQNVTLSCEQNLNHDAMYWYRQDPGQGLRLIYYSQIVNDFQKGDIAEGYSVSREKKESFPLTVTSAQKNPTAFYLCASSSTGLRQPQHFGDGTRLSIL.

The V and J genes are TRBV5-1 and TRBJ2-7; possible D gene TRBD2, 6 bases. The CDR3 runs to 13 residues. Germline-derived CDR1 and CDR2 are SGHRS and YFSETQ. V shed 4 bases and J shed 2 bases, with 10 bases lying between them. CDR3 sequence: CASSGTAAYEQYF. In nucleotides, the CDR3 is TGCGCCAGCAGCGGGACTGCAGCCTACGAGCAGTACTTC.

The V and J genes are TRBV6-5 and TRBJ2-7; 9 nucleotides agree with TRBD2. This CDR3 has 14 residues. Germline V CDR1 and CDR2: MNHEY, SVGAGI. The V segment lost 4 bases and the J segment 6 bases; nucleotides outside the gene matches: 7. The CDR3 DNA reads as TGTGCCAGCAGTTTACTTAGCGGGAGCGGCGAGCAGTACTTC. Residues: CASSLLSGSGEQYF.

The chain uses TRBV30 and TRBJ1-2, with D unresolved. V lost 3 bases, J lost 8 bases, and 19 bases lay in between. This CDR3 has 14 residues. Germline V CDR1 and CDR2: GTSNPN, SVGIG (reference sequence). This CDR3 reads CAWSYGGRALGYTF. The CDR3, as DNA: TGTGCCTGGAGCTACGGCGGTCGGGCCTTGGGCTACACCTTC.

This chain joins TRBV4-1 and TRBJ2-1; TRBD2 agrees at 8 bases. Germline V gives CDR1 MGHRA, CDR2 YSYEKL. The CDR3 is 15 residues long. V dropped 3 bases and J dropped 8; count of bases not matched to a gene: 9. The CDR3 loop reads CASSHGRTGGDEQFF. CDR3 in DNA: TGCGCCAGCAGCCACGGACGCACGGGGGGGGATGAGCAGTTCTTC.

This chain joins TRBV27 and TRBJ2-7, with TRBD2 matching over 8 bases. Germline CDR1 MNHEY, CDR2 SMNVEV (reference sequence). The CDR3 is made up of 16 amino acids. V dropped 5 bases and J dropped 2; count of bases not matched to a gene: 11. CDR3: CASSPSSGSLTYEQYF. The CDR3 DNA reads as TGTGCCAGCAGTCCCTCAAGCGGGAGTCTCACCTACGAGCAGTACTTC.

V gene TRBV10-1 combines with J gene TRBJ2-7; TRBD2 aligns across 10 bases. The CDR3 extends over 16 amino acids. After removal of 5 bases from V and 1 base from J, the junction contained 8 bases not matched to a gene. Germline CDR1 is WNHNN and CDR2 is SYGVQD (reference sequence). CDR3 DNA sequence: TGCGCCAGCAGTCCCCAGGTGGGACTAGCGTCCTACGAGCAGTACTTC. Protein product: CASSPQVGLASYEQYF.

This chain connects TRBV29-1 to TRBJ2-5; perhaps TRBD2 as D (5 bases). Germline V gene lookup returns CDR1 SQVTM and CDR2 ANQGSEA. The CDR3 totals 12 residues. CDR3 protein: CRAGGGQETQYF. The CDR3, as DNA: TGCAGGGCCGGTGGAGGTCAAGAGACCCAGTACTTC.

The rearrangement joins TRBV28 to TRBJ2-2, with D perhaps matching TRBD1 (6 bases). From germline, CDR1 is MDHEN and CDR2 SYDVKM. The CDR3 totals 16 residues. Deletions cut 5 bases from V and 5 bases from J, with 18 bases between. The CDR3 protein is CASSPPVGARTGELFF. The CDR3 DNA is TGTGCCAGCAGTCCTCCGGTGGGGGCCCGGACCGGGGAGCTGTTTTTT.

This chain joins TRBV5-4 and TRBJ2-5; 8 bases match TRBD2. Trimming removed 1 base from V and 5 bases from J; junction bases left unmatched: 1. Germline V lookup: CDR1 SGHNT, CDR2 YYREEE (reference sequence). This CDR3 is 13 amino acids long. CDR3 sequence reads: CASSLTGGETQYF. CDR3 nucleotides: TGTGCCAGCAGCTTGACGGGGGGGGAGACCCAGTACTTC.